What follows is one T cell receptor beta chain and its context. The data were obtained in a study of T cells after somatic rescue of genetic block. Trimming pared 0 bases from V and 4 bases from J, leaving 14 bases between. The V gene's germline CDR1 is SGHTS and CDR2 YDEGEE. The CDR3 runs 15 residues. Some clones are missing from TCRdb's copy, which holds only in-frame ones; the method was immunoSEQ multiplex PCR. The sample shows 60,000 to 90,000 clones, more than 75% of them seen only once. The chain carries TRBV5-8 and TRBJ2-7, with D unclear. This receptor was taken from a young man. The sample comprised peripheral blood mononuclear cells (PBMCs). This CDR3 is CASSLEGRTDYEQYF. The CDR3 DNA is TGTGCCAGCAGCTTGGAAGGTAGAACTGATTACGAGCAGTACTTC.